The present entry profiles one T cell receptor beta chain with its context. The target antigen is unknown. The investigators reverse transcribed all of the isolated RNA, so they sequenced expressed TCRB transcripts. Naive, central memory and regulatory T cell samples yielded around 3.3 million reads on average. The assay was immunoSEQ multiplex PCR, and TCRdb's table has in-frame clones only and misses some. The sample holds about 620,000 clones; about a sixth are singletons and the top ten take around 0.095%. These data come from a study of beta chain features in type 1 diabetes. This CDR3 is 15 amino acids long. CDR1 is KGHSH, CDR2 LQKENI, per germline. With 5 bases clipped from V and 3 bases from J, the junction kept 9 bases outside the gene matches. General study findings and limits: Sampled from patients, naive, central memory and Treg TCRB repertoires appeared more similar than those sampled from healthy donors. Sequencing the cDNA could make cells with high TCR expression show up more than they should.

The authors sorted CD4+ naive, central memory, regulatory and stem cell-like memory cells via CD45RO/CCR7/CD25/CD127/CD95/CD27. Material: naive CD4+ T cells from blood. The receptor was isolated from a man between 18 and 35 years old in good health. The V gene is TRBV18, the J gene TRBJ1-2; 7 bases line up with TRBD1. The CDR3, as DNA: TGTGCCAGCTCATCCATGACAGGGAGTCACTATGGCTACACCTTC. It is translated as CASSSMTGSHYGYTF.